These 9 T cell receptor beta chains share one sample of origin, sequenced in a study of OX40 agonist ivuxolimab in advanced cancers. Libraries came from the immunoSEQ multiplex PCR assay. This immuneACCESS table, as held by TCRdb, lists in-frame sequences with V and J called but not all clones. Of the missing ones, under half trace to an unresolved V gene in checked studies; the others have no known cause. Present in this sample are 90,000 to 120,000 clones, under 95% of which were seen just once. The top ten constitute over 0.6% of the sample. The starting material was CD4+ or CD8+ T cells sorted from blood, obtained in a trial of the OX40 agonist ivuxolimab. All receptors derive from an adult with an advanced solid tumor such as melanoma, head and neck, liver or kidney cancer.

The V gene is TRBV2, the J gene TRBJ2-3; tentatively, D is TRBD2 (5 bases). CDR3 length equals 12 residues. V was clipped by 10 bases and J by 3 bases, with 11 bases between them. Germline-derived CDR1 and CDR2 are SNHLY and FYNNEI. The CDR3 region is CATGRETDTQYF. The DNA of the CDR3 is TGTGCCACCGGAAGGGAGACAGATACGCAGTATTTT.

Written as DNA, the CDR3 is TGTGCCTGGAGTAGGCAGGGGAATGGCTACACCTTC. Translating it yields CAWSRQGNGYTF. The chain is built from TRBV30 and TRBJ1-2; possible D gene TRBD1, 6 bases. The V gene's germline CDR1 is GTSNPN and CDR2 SVGIG (reference sequence). Trimming took off 2 bases at V and 6 bases at J, with 10 bases between the two ends. The CDR3 is made up of 12 amino acids.

V gene TRBV5-1 combines with J gene TRBJ2-3, with 10 positions matching TRBD1. Unmatched junction bases numbered 1, after V lost 0 bases and J lost 3 bases. CDR3 size: 15 residues. In germline, CDR1 is SGHRS, CDR2 YFSETQ. The CDR3 bases are TGCGCCAGCAGCTTGGTGGGACAGGGGACAGATACGCAGTATTTT. Encoded protein: CASSLVGQGTDTQYF.

The rearrangement links TRBV6-5 to TRBJ2-1, with TRBD1 identical over 11 bases. CDR1 is MNHEY, CDR2 SVGAGI, per germline. V lost 2 bases, J lost 7 bases, and 7 bases stayed unmatched. The CDR3 has 16 amino acids. This CDR3 reads CASSYGGQGAYNEQFF. The CDR3 DNA reads TGTGCCAGCAGTTACGGAGGACAGGGGGCTTATAATGAGCAGTTCTTC.

V usage is TRBV7-6 and J usage is TRBJ2-3; the D is unclear. The CDR3 is made up of 12 amino acids. Trimming stripped 1 base from V and 4 bases from J, with 3 bases between. Per germline, CDR1 SGHVS and CDR2 FNYEAQ. CDR3 amino acids: CASSLGPDTQYF. CDR3 nucleotides: TGTGCCAGCAGCTTAGGCCCAGATACGCAGTATTTT.

This chain connects TRBV7-9 to TRBJ1-2, with a tentative D call TRBD1 (6 bases). CDR1 is SEHNR, CDR2 FQNEAQ, per germline (reference sequence). The CDR3 spans 13 residues. V gave up 0 bases and J gave up 4 bases, with 6 bases separating them. CDR3 nucleotides: TGTGCCAGCAGCTTAGCGGACAGCTATGGCTACACCTTC. Translated, it gives CASSLADSYGYTF. Complete variable domain (other parts from reference TRBV7-9 and TRBJ1-2): DTGVSQNPRHKITKRGQNVTFRCDPISEHNRLYWYRQTLGQGPEFLTYFQNEAQLEKSRLLSDRFSAERPKGSFSTLEIQRTEQGDSAMYLCASSLADSYGYTFGSGTRLTVV.

The chain recombines TRBV10-1 with TRBJ1-1; 7 positions match TRBD1. Germline V gives CDR1 WNHNN, CDR2 SYGVQD (reference sequence). This CDR3 contains 13 residues. V lost 0 bases, J lost 10 bases, and 5 bases stayed unmatched. CDR3 residues: CASSESVGQLAFF. The CDR3 nucleotides read TGCGCCAGCAGTGAGTCGGTGGGACAGCTAGCTTTCTTT.

The chain employs TRBV10-3 and TRBJ2-3; D unclear. CDR3 length: 12 amino acids. Germline V gene sequence: CDR1 ENHRY, CDR2 SYGVKD. V was clipped by 3 bases and J by 4 bases, with 5 bases between them. The CDR3 protein is CAISDVADTQYF. Written as DNA, the CDR3 is TGTGCCATCAGTGACGTGGCAGATACGCAGTATTTT.

This chain joins TRBV11-2 and TRBJ1-2; D ambiguous. The V and J ends lost 4 bases and 8 bases respectively, with 23 bases between them. Germline V CDR1 and CDR2: SGHAT, FQNNGV. The CDR3 length is 16 residues. The CDR3 DNA sequence: TGTGCCAGCAGCTCAAGAAGGGCCACCAAGACGCGGGGCTACACCTTC. Translating it yields CASSSRRATKTRGYTF.